The clone carrying this TCR beta chain was seen just once. Its antigen is currently unknown. Between the trimmed V and J ends, which lost 1 base and 8 bases, there was a span of 12 bases. The CDR3 totals 14 residues. CDR1 and CDR2 from the germline V gene are MDHEN and SYDVKM. The sample originates from a study of graft-versus-host responses after intestinal transplantation. Looking at the study overall: In this cohort, recipients had multivisceral, liver-intestinal, or isolated intestinal transplants. Each recipient received anti-thymocyte globulin induction, then tacrolimus and steroids for 3 to 4 years.

Study results and caveats: GvH clones were identified in recipient marrow, with some first appearing in ileum or blood.

TCRdb's copy holds only in-frame clones and misses some; the assay was immunoSEQ multiplex PCR. The repertoire consists of 18,000 or so clones, with around 93% occurring once and the leading ten covering 0.75% to 0.95%. Sequences were derived from PBMCs, sampled 23 days after intestinal transplant. The clonotype originates from a human patient who received an intestinal transplant, so some T cells may come from the graft donor. This chain links TRBV28 with TRBJ1-5; TRBD1 is a possible D gene (5 bases). The CDR3 is CASSLLGGPEPQHF. CDR3 DNA sequence: TGTGCCAGCAGTTTATTGGGGGGACCCGAGCCCCAGCATTTT.